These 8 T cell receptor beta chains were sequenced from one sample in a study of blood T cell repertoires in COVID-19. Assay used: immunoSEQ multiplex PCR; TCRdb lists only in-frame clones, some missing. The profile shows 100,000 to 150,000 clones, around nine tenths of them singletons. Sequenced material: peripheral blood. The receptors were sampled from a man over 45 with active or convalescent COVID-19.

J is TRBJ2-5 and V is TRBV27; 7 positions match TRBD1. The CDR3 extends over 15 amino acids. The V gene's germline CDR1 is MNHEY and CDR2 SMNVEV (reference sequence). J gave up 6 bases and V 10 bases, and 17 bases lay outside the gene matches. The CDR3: CANLLGTDFRKTQYF. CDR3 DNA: TGTGCCAACCTCCTTGGGACAGACTTTCGGAAGACCCAGTACTTC.

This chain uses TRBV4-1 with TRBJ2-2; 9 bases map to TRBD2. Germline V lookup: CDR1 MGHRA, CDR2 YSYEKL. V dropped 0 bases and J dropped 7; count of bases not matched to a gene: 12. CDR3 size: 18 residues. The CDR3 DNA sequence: TGCGCCAGCAGCCAAGATGGCACCCCGGGACTAGCAGGCGGGGAGCTGTTTTTT. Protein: CASSQDGTPGLAGGELFF.

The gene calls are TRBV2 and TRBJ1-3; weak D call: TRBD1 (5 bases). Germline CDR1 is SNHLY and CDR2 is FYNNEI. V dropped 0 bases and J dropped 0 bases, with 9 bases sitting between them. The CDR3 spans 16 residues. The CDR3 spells CASSEAGQASGNTIYF. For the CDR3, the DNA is TGTGCCAGCAGTGAAGCAGGACAAGCCTCTGGAAACACCATATATTTT.

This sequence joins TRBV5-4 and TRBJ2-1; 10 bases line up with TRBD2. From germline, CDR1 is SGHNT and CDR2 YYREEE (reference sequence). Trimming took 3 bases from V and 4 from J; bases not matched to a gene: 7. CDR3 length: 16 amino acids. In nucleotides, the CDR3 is TGTGCCAGCAGCTCTCCTAGGACTAGCGGTTACAATGAGCAGTTCTTC. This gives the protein CASSSPRTSGYNEQFF.

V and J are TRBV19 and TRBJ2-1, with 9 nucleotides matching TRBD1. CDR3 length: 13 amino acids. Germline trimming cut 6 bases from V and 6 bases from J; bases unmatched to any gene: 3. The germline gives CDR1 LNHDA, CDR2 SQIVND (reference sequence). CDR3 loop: CASRTGGGNEQFF. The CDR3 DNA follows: TGTGCCAGTAGGACAGGGGGGGGCAATGAGCAGTTCTTC. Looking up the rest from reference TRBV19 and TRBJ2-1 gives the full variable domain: DGGITQSPKYLFRKEGQNVTLSCEQNLNHDAMYWYRQDPGQGLRLIYYSQIVNDFQKGDIAEGYSVSREKKESFPLTVTSAQKNPTAFYLCASRTGGGNEQFFGPGTRLTVL.

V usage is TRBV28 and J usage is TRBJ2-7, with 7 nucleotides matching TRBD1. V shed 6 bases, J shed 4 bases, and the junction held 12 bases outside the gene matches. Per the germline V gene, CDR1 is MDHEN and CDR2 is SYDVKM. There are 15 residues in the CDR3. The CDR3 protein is CASSPSRDRGYEQYF. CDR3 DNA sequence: TGTGCCAGCAGCCCCAGCCGGGACAGAGGTTACGAGCAGTACTTC.

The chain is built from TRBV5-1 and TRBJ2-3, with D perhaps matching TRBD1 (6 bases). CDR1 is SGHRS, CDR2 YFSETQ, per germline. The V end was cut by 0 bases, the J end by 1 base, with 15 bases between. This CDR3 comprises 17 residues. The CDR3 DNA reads TGCGCCAGCAGCTTGGCCGGGGACATGTTCCGCACAGATACGCAGTATTTT. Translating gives CASSLAGDMFRTDTQYF.

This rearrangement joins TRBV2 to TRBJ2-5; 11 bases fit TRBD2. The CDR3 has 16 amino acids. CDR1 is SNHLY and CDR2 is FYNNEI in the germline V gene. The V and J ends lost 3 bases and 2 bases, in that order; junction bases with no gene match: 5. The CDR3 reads CASSDGLAGTQETQYF. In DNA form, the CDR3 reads TGTGCCAGCAGTGACGGACTAGCGGGCACTCAAGAGACCCAGTACTTC.